This T cell receptor (beta chain) was observed in a study of identical twins (dated by TCRdb to about 2016). The study in broad terms: To test whether fetal clonotypes persist, this study deep-sequenced TCR alpha and beta repertoires from monozygotic twins, from unrelated adults of various ages, and from cord blood. To rule out contamination, replicate twin experiments were performed at different times with different library preparation protocols.

Remarks on this clonotype: Its antigen is currently not known. Base-call qualities are not available, and no considerably larger clone is one nucleotide away.

The library was obtained by 5' RACE. Sequencing relied on an Illumina HiSeq 2000. A universal primer binding site was introduced by template switching, and a unique molecular identifier was present in the final cDNA, enabling accurate counting of TCR cDNA molecules. Specific primers in the conserved constant-segment region were used to synthesize first-strand cDNA for TCR alpha and beta chains. To control for contamination, each cDNA library was double barcoded with a SMART-Mk sample barcode plus Illumina barcodes. Two successive PCR steps introduced TruSeq adapter sequences along with Illumina sample barcodes. The Illumina HiSeq platform was used with custom primers to sequence TCR alpha and beta cDNA libraries. In the original analysis: MiGEC was used to process raw reads and extract unique molecular identifiers, and MiXCR was used to find CDR3 positions. For each individual, recombination models were inferred using an EM algorithm with the repgenHMM and IGoR tools. The tcR package in R was used for shared clonotype analysis, with sharing normalized by the product of cloneset sizes. Out-of-frame nonproductive sequences were analyzed to study raw recombination free of thymic and clonal selection effects. TCRdb trimmed public reads at Q25 via fastp, called clones via MiXCR and kept in-frame beta chains. Rows with a matching CDR3 protein are joined into one entry that keeps the most common DNA and genes. It is TCRdb's table, rather than the study itself, that gives the V and J calls and clone size. The sample has 400,000 or so distinct CDR3 sequences on record, 9% to 10% of them singletons. Roughly 8.9% of the sample goes to the ten largest clones.

CDR1 and CDR2, per the germline V gene (reference sequence), are LNHNV and YYDKDF. Here V drops 5 bases and J drops 2 bases, and the junction holds 8 bases not matched to any gene. The CDR3 has 15 amino acids, counting the end cysteine and phenylalanine. CDR3 DNA only is kept here, 45 bases in frame from base 1. Every donor in the study was a healthy Caucasian. The researchers also sequenced three unrelated adults who were not twins: a male aged 18 to 29, a male aged 50 to 59, and a female aged 50 to 59. Miltenyi CD45RO+ enrichment and human naive T-cell isolation kits were used to isolate memory (CD45RO+) and naive T cells from PBMC. Broad study findings and their caveats: In monozygotic twins, recombination models systematically underestimated out-of-frame TCR alpha sharing, but the models matched the sharing seen between unrelated individuals. Compared with coincidental sharing between unrelated individuals, out-of-frame TCR alpha sequences shared between twins had an excess of sequences with low generation probability. Abundant cord blood beta clonotypes had fewer insertions, young adult naive repertoires showed a similar but weaker trend, and memory repertoires showed no such trend. In beta out-of-frame sequences, excess twin sharing was weaker, because having fewer shared sequences lowered the signal-to-noise ratio. Because the same donors could not be followed over many years, conclusions were based on cross-sectional statistical analysis. Invariant T cells such as MAIT and iNKT could partly confound zero-insertion analyses, though diverse VJ usage argued against this for most clonotypes.

The V and J segments used are TRBV15 and TRBJ2-5; 7 nucleotides in the junction match TRBD2. The source material was naive T cells sorted from blood. The label giving this sample's cell subset or site can be read as: cells isolated with a human naive T-cell isolation kit. The sequence was collected from a woman aged 45-60 years in good health. CDR3 sequence: CATSGGLSGQETQYF. The sequence in DNA is TGTGCCACCAGCGGGGGTCTTAGCGGGCAAGAGACCCAGTACTTC.